This T cell receptor beta chain emerged from a study of blood T cell repertoires in COVID-19. Only in-frame clones appear in the TCRdb table, and some are missing; sequencing was by immunoSEQ multiplex PCR. The sample holds 150,000 to 200,000 clones; 70% to 85% are singletons and the top ten take more than 10%. Those enrolled, adults aged roughly 18 to 89 years, came from around 24 US areas. Clinical history as reported by participants underpinned cohort assignment. Per the germline V gene, CDR1 is SEHNR and CDR2 is FQNEAQ (reference sequence). The CDR3 totals 11 residues. Deletions cut 7 bases from V and 5 bases from J, with 8 bases between. This clone has only a few counts.

The specimen was PBMCs or T cells enriched from blood (not recorded which). The TCR sequence derives from a man aged 45-65 years who had recovered from COVID-19. This chain joins TRBV7-9 and TRBJ1-2, with D uncertain. The CDR3 loop is CASTKLYGYTF. In nucleotides, the CDR3 is TGTGCCAGCACTAAATTATATGGCTACACCTTC.